A single sample is the source of the 15 T cell receptor beta chains below, sequenced in a study of T-cell memory formation after mild COVID-19. TCRdb re-derived calls from the 5' RACE reads in MiXCR, one entry per CDR3 protein. This sample yields 450,000 to 650,000 distinct CDR3 sequences, of which roughly 21% are seen a single time; roughly 9.1% belongs to the top ten. Sequencing was performed on PBMCs or a T cell subset sorted from them (not recorded which). The receptors were gathered from an adult woman who had mild COVID-19 (a few samples of this study predate the infection). Cell type and time point are not known.

The chain links TRBV20-1 to TRBJ2-7; no clear D. This CDR3 has 18 amino acids. The V gene lost 0 bases and the J gene lost 0 bases, with 21 bases spanning the gap. Germline V gene data show CDR1 as DFQATT and CDR2 as SNEGSKA (reference sequence). The CDR3 spells CSARDKPAVLLSSYEQYF. CDR3 sequence (DNA): TGCAGTGCTAGAGATAAGCCCGCGGTGCTCCTGAGCTCCTACGAGCAGTACTTC.

This clonotype was seen a handful of times. This sequence joins TRBV29-1 and TRBJ1-2, with no clear D. CDR1 and CDR2 (germline): SQVTM, ANQGSEA. The CDR3 sequence is 14 residues long. V lost 0 bases and J 1 base, leaving 9 bases between the germline ends. CDR3 nucleotides: TGCAGCGTTGAAGATTTTAACAGTAACTATGGCTACACCTTC. Protein: CSVEDFNSNYGYTF.

The chain employs TRBV7-3 and TRBJ2-7; tentative D call: TRBD1 (5 bases). Germline lookup yields CDR1 SGHTA and CDR2 FQGTGA. The ends were cut back, 5 bases at V and 2 bases at J, with 10 bases in the middle. This CDR3 comprises 13 residues. CDR3 DNA: TGTGCCAGCAGCCCAGGGAACCCCTACGAGCAGTACTTC. As protein: CASSPGNPYEQYF.

This clonotype was observed a few times. This chain links TRBV6-2 or TRBV6-3 with TRBJ2-7; the D is unclear. Germline V gives CDR1 MNHEY, CDR2 SVGEGT. Trimming stripped 7 bases from V and 0 bases from J, with 10 bases between. The CDR3 has 13 amino acids. The CDR3 spells CASTDIPSYEQYF. The CDR3 DNA reads as TGTGCCAGCACCGACATTCCCTCCTACGAGCAGTACTTC.

The V gene is TRBV4-1, the J gene TRBJ2-3; no clear D. The CDR3 consists of 16 residues. The germline V gene has CDR1 MGHRA and CDR2 YSYEKL. The V gene lost 1 base and the J gene lost 0 bases, with 11 bases spanning the gap. CDR3 sequence reads: CASSQVRVFSTDTQYF. CDR3 DNA sequence: TGCGCCAGCAGCCAAGTTAGGGTCTTTAGCACAGATACGCAGTATTTT.

The chain links TRBV6-5 to TRBJ2-1; D is unclear. Germline V gives CDR1 MNHEY, CDR2 SVGAGI. V was pared by 7 bases and J by 0 bases, with 4 bases between. This CDR3 comprises 12 residues. CDR3 DNA sequence: TGTGCCAGCAAGAGCTCCTACAATGAGCAGTTCTTC. It specifies CASKSSYNEQFF.

This clonotype was counted only a few times. The gene calls are TRBV30 and TRBJ1-2; TRBD1 might be the D (6 bases). The CDR3 consists of 13 residues. Trimming left V 2 bases short and J 7 bases short, with 14 bases between. Germline CDR1 reads GTSNPN; CDR2 reads SVGIG (reference sequence). In DNA, the CDR3 is TGTGCCTGGAGTCGGGACACTTTCGTTGGCTACACCTTC. Its protein product is CAWSRDTFVGYTF. Supplemented by reference TRBV30 and TRBJ1-2, the full variable domain reads SQTIHQWPATLVQPVGSPLSLECTVEGTSNPNLYWYRQAAGRGLQLLFYSVGIGQISSEVPQNLSASRPQDRQFILSSKKLLLSDSGFYLCAWSRDTFVGYTFGSGTRLTVV.

The J gene is TRBJ1-4, the V gene TRBV20-1; 8 nucleotides match TRBD1. CDR1 and CDR2 (germline): DFQATT, SNEGSKA (reference sequence). The CDR3 length is 12 residues. V was pared by 6 bases and J by 8 bases, with 5 bases of the junction left unmatched. In nucleotides, the CDR3 is TGCAGTGCACAGGGGGGTCGGGAAAAACTGTTTTTT. Protein product: CSAQGGREKLFF.

The CDR3 reads CSAGLDTGVRGAFF. Written as DNA, the CDR3 is TGCAGTGCTGGACTTGATACAGGGGTCAGAGGAGCTTTCTTT. V gene TRBV20-1 combines with J gene TRBJ1-1; 7 nucleotides align to TRBD1. Germline trimming cut 5 bases from V and 10 bases from J; bases unmatched to any gene: 16. The CDR3 totals 14 residues. CDR1 and CDR2 from the germline V gene are DFQATT and SNEGSKA (reference sequence).

Only a few counts were recorded for this clonotype. The chain links TRBV5-6 to TRBJ1-1; the match to TRBD1 covers 9 bases. This CDR3 is 15 amino acids long. CDR1 and CDR2 (germline): SGHDT, YYEEEE. V trimming: 2 bases; J trimming: 5 bases; junction bases outside the gene matches: 7. CDR3 loop: CASSLPDRGRTEAFF. In DNA form, the CDR3 reads TGTGCCAGCAGCTTACCGGACAGGGGTCGAACTGAAGCTTTCTTT.

This clonotype was counted at least ten times. This sequence joins TRBV9 and TRBJ2-1; 8 bases line up with TRBD2. This CDR3 has 17 residues. V shed 0 bases, J shed 10 bases, and the junction held 15 bases outside the gene matches. Germline V CDR1 and CDR2: SGDLS, YYNGEE. CDR3 coding DNA: TGTGCCAGCAGCGTAGCGCCTAGCGGGCTACTCAAAGGAGAGCAGTTCTTC. It yields the protein CASSVAPSGLLKGEQFF.

This clonotype was detected a few times. J is TRBJ2-7 and V is TRBV24-1, with 9 bases identical to TRBD1. Trimming cost V 9 bases and J 2 bases; bases outside gene matches: 7. Germline lookup yields CDR1 KGHDR and CDR2 SFDVKD. This CDR3 spans 14 amino acids. CDR3 residues: CATEGQGAPYEQYF. For the CDR3, the DNA is TGTGCCACCGAGGGACAGGGAGCCCCCTACGAGCAGTACTTC.

This clonotype has a handful of counts. In nucleotides, the CDR3 is TGTGCCAGCAGTTTAGCGCCGTGGACTGAAGCTTTCTTT. Translation gives CASSLAPWTEAFF. This rearrangement joins TRBV12-3 or TRBV12-4 to TRBJ1-1; D not resolved. The V gene lost 0 bases and the J gene lost 5 bases, with 7 bases spanning the gap. This CDR3 spans 13 amino acids.

This clonotype was picked up many times. The rearrangement links TRBV5-4 to TRBJ2-7; D call uncertain. The germline V gene has CDR1 SGHNT and CDR2 YYREEE (reference sequence). The CDR3 has 13 residues. V lost 3 bases, J lost 1 base, and 8 bases lay in between. The CDR3 DNA reads TGTGCCAGCAGCTACGGACGATCCTACGAGCAGTACTTC. Its protein product is CASSYGRSYEQYF.

This clonotype has ten or more counts. The J gene is TRBJ2-7, the V gene TRBV20-1; possible D gene TRBD1, 5 bases. This CDR3 is built from 12 residues. CDR1 is DFQATT, CDR2 SNEGSKA, per germline (reference sequence). V lost 3 bases and J 3 bases, leaving 9 bases between the germline ends. The CDR3 coding sequence is TGCAGTGCTAGTGGGGCCTTCTACGAGCAGTACTTC. Its translation: CSASGAFYEQYF.